The 18 T cell receptor beta chains in this list originate from one sample, sequenced in a study of CD4 T cells in relation to SARS-CoV-2 and coronaviruses. Sequenced by immunoSEQ multiplex PCR; TCRdb stores in-frame clones only, minus some. The sample consists of roughly 20,000 clones, over 70% of them appearing once. Before the COVID-19 pandemic, during about 2011-2019, CD4+ T cells were taken from unexposed donors. After ten to eleven days of culture, CD4+ T cells were isolated. The antigens for these receptors are not known. The sample comprised CD4+ T cells from PBMCs, cultured in vitro. These receptors were taken from a human donor in good health.

The rearrangement links TRBV4-2 to TRBJ2-1; 8 nucleotides line up with TRBD2. V lost 6 bases and J lost 0; bases outside the gene matches: 7. The germline gives CDR1 LGHNA, CDR2 YNFKEQ. This CDR3 comprises 16 residues. The CDR3 sequence: CASSRRAGASYNEQFF. CDR3 sequence (DNA): TGTGCCAGCAGTAGAAGAGCGGGAGCCTCCTACAATGAGCAGTTCTTC.

CDR3 sequence reads: CASSLVPDMNTEAFF. The CDR3, as DNA: TGCGCCAGCAGCTTGGTGCCAGACATGAACACTGAAGCTTTCTTT. This chain links TRBV5-1 with TRBJ1-1; no firm D call. Deletions cut 0 bases from V and 0 bases from J, with 9 bases between. Germline V gene lookup returns CDR1 SGHRS and CDR2 YFSETQ. CDR3 length equals 15 residues.

The V and J genes are TRBV18 and TRBJ1-1; D gene ambiguous. The V gene lost 2 bases and the J gene lost 5 bases, with 18 bases spanning the gap. The CDR3 is 16 residues long. CDR1 and CDR2 from the germline V gene are KGHSH and LQKENI. The CDR3 loop reads CASSPSTSWVETEAFF. The CDR3 coding sequence is TGTGCCAGCTCACCATCGACGTCTTGGGTGGAGACTGAAGCTTTCTTT.

The chain couples TRBV6-2 or TRBV6-3 to TRBJ2-1; TRBD2 aligns across 9 bases. Germline-derived CDR1 and CDR2 are MNHEY and SVGEGT. There are 15 residues in the CDR3. Trimming at V came to 6 bases and at J to 4 bases, leaving 7 bases not matched to a gene. The CDR3 sequence: CASSGGLATYNEQFF. In DNA, the CDR3 is TGTGCCAGCAGCGGTGGACTAGCGACTTACAATGAGCAGTTCTTC.

The chain joins TRBV5-1 to TRBJ2-1; unclear D gene. V was shortened by 0 bases and J by 0 bases, with 4 bases between the two germline ends. Germline V lookup: CDR1 SGHRS, CDR2 YFSETQ. This CDR3 comprises 14 residues. This CDR3 is CASSLESSYNEQFF. The CDR3 DNA follows: TGCGCCAGCAGCTTGGAGAGCTCCTACAATGAGCAGTTCTTC.

This chain connects TRBV12-3 or TRBV12-4 to TRBJ1-2; maybe TRBD1 (6 bases). This CDR3 comprises 13 residues. V dropped 3 bases and J dropped 3 bases, with 8 bases sitting between them. The CDR3: CASSFGGDYGYTF. CDR3 nucleotide sequence: TGTGCCAGCAGTTTCGGGGGCGACTATGGCTACACCTTC.

The V call is TRBV19, the J call TRBJ1-3; D is unresolved. V was pared by 7 bases and J by 0 bases, with 10 bases between. Germline V lookup: CDR1 LNHDA, CDR2 SQIVND (reference sequence). The CDR3 sequence is 14 residues long. CDR3 region: CASIPPSSGNTIYF. The DNA for the CDR3 is TGTGCCAGTATCCCGCCCTCCTCTGGAAACACCATATATTTT. Looking up the rest from reference TRBV19 and TRBJ1-3 gives the full variable domain: DGGITQSPKYLFRKEGQNVTLSCEQNLNHDAMYWYRQDPGQGLRLIYYSQIVNDFQKGDIAEGYSVSREKKESFPLTVTSAQKNPTAFYLCASIPPSSGNTIYFGEGSWLTVV.

The chain combines TRBV25-1 with TRBJ2-1; D remains unclear. Germline V gene data show CDR1 as MGHDK and CDR2 as SYGVNS. This CDR3 has 13 amino acids. V was clipped by 2 bases and J by 7 bases, with 9 bases between them. In DNA, the CDR3 is TGTGCCAGCAGTGAAGAGGTGGGGAATGAGCAGTTCTTC. Residues: CASSEEVGNEQFF.

The rearrangement links TRBV10-1 to TRBJ2-4; TRBD2 aligns across 11 bases. The V gene's germline CDR1 is WNHNN and CDR2 SYGVQD (reference sequence). J was trimmed by 0 bases and V by 0 bases; bases with no gene match: 1. The CDR3 consists of 17 residues. The CDR3 is CASSESGLAAAKNIQYF. The CDR3 coding sequence is TGCGCCAGCAGTGAGTCGGGACTAGCGGCAGCCAAAAACATTCAGTACTTC.

This clone came up a few times. The V and J genes are TRBV27 and TRBJ2-1; 8 bases agree with TRBD1. The CDR3 sequence is 14 residues long. Germline V CDR1 and CDR2: MNHEY, SMNVEV (reference sequence). J was trimmed by 4 bases and V by 7 bases; bases with no gene match: 6. DNA for the CDR3: TGTGCCAGCACTACAGACAGGGGATACAATGAGCAGTTCTTC. Translation: CASTTDRGYNEQFF.

The J gene is TRBJ2-3, the V gene TRBV2; D gene unclear. Germline V lookup: CDR1 SNHLY, CDR2 FYNNEI. V was clipped by 6 bases and J by 2 bases, with 12 bases between them. CDR3 length equals 14 residues. CDR3 nucleotide sequence: TGTGCCAGCAGCCTGACCCGATTCACAGATACGCAGTATTTT. It yields the protein CASSLTRFTDTQYF.

The V call is TRBV11-3, the J call TRBJ2-4; 9 bases align to TRBD2. The CDR3 covers 19 residues. Germline V lookup: CDR1 SGHNT, CDR2 YENEEA. V shed 5 bases, J shed 0 bases, and the junction held 14 bases outside the gene matches. Here the CDR3 DNA reads TGTGCCAGCAGCCCCCCAAAAAGCGGGAGGCCCGTAGCCAAAAACATTCAGTACTTC. The encoded protein is CASSPPKSGRPVAKNIQYF.

V is TRBV5-6 and J is TRBJ2-1; 7 bases are shared with TRBD2. In germline, CDR1 is SGHDT, CDR2 YYEEEE. The V segment lost 3 bases and the J segment 6 bases; nucleotides outside the gene matches: 6. The CDR3 is made up of 14 amino acids. The CDR3 loop is CASSSRGRGNEQFF. CDR3 nucleotide sequence: TGTGCCAGCAGCTCGCGAGGGAGGGGCAATGAGCAGTTCTTC.

V gene TRBV5-1 combines with J gene TRBJ1-6; 11 bases line up with TRBD1. The CDR3 spans 17 residues. Trimming removed 0 bases from V and 4 bases from J; junction bases left unmatched: 3. The germline CDR1 and CDR2 sequences are SGHRS and YFSETQ. CDR3 DNA: TGCGCCAGCAGCTTGGTGGGACAGGGGGAATATAATTCACCCCTCCACTTT. This gives the protein CASSLVGQGEYNSPLHF.

V is TRBV3-1 (or the pseudogene TRBV3-2) and J is TRBJ1-3; TRBD1 is a possible D gene (6 bases). This CDR3 is built from 14 residues. CDR1 is LGHDT, CDR2 YNNKEL, per germline (reference sequence). Trimming removed 3 bases at V and 2 bases at J, with 8 bases between. This chain's CDR3 is CASSQEGAGNTIYF. CDR3 sequence (DNA): TGTGCCAGCAGCCAGGAGGGGGCTGGAAACACCATATATTTT.

The rearrangement uses TRBV3-1 (or the pseudogene TRBV3-2) and TRBJ1-2; D remains unclear. The CDR3 loop spans 14 amino acids. Germline loops: CDR1 LGHDT, CDR2 YNNKEL (reference sequence). V shed 2 bases and J shed 4 bases, with 11 bases lying between them. This CDR3 reads CASSQLGESYGYTF. DNA for the CDR3: TGTGCCAGCAGCCAACTCGGGGAGAGCTATGGCTACACCTTC.

This clone came up once. The rearrangement joins TRBV14 to TRBJ2-7; D may be TRBD1 (7 bases). With 5 bases removed from V and 2 bases from J, the gap between germline ends came to 16 bases. This CDR3 has 15 amino acids. CDR1 is SGHDN, CDR2 FVKESK, per germline. The CDR3 region is CASSGTQGGTYEQYF. CDR3 bases: TGTGCCAGCAGCGGCACCCAGGGGGGTACCTACGAGCAGTACTTC.

V and J are TRBV7-9 and TRBJ2-7; D possibly matches TRBD1 or TRBD2 (5 bases each). The CDR3 sequence is 14 residues long. The germline V gene has CDR1 SEHNR and CDR2 FQNEAQ (reference sequence). V lost 8 bases to trimming and J lost 5 bases, with 19 bases between them. The CDR3 region has the DNA TGTGCCAGCTCGGGGCAGGGTATGTCCCACGAGCAGTACTTC. It is translated as CASSGQGMSHEQYF. The whole variable domain, remainder taken from reference TRBV7-9 and TRBJ2-7, is DTGVSQNPRHKITKRGQNVTFRCDPISEHNRLYWYRQTLGQGPEFLTYFQNEAQLEKSRLLSDRFSAERPKGSFSTLEIQRTEQGDSAMYLCASSGQGMSHEQYFGPGTRLTVT.